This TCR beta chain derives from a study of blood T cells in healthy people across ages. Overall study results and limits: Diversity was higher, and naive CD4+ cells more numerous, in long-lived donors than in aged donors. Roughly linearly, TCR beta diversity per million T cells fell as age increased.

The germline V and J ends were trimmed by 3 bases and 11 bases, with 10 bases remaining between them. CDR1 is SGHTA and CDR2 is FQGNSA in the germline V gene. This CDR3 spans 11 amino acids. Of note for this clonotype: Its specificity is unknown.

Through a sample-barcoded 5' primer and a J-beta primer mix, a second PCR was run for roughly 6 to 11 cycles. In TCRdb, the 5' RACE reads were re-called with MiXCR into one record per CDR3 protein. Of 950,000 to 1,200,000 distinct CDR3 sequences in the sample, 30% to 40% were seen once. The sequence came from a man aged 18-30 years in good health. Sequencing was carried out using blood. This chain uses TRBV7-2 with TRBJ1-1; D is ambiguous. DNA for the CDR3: TGTGCCAGCAGCTTTGTCGGTTCGGCTTTCTTT. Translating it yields CASSFVGSAFF. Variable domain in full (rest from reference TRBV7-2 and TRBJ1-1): GAGVSQSPSNKVTEKGKDVELRCDPISGHTALYWYRQSLGQGLEFLIYFQGNSAPDKSGLPSDRFSAERTGGSVSTLTIQRTQQEDSAVYLCASSFVGSAFFGQGTRLTVV.